The 5 T cell receptor beta chains below all came from one sample that was sequenced in a study of T cells in Graves' hyperthyroidism and ophthalmopathy. It was RNA transcripts that yielded the amplified TCR beta CDR3 regions. TCR CDR3 underwent first-round RT-PCR with the HTBI primer set. TCRdb reprocessed the multiplex PCR reads with MiXCR, giving one entry per CDR3 protein. The profile covers over 700,000 distinct CDR3 sequences, with roughly 32% appearing a single time and around 30% taken by the ten largest. Material for sequencing was blood. These receptors all come from a woman aged 40 to 50 with Graves' hyperthyroidism.

This clonotype was observed many times. The chain combines TRBV19 with TRBJ1-1, with 9 bases lining up with TRBD1. Trimming removed 2 bases from V and 6 bases from J; junction bases left unmatched: 1. Germline CDR1 LNHDA, CDR2 SQIVND (reference sequence). The CDR3 extends over 13 amino acids. CDR3: CASSITGGSEAFF. For the CDR3, the DNA is TGTGCCAGTAGTATAACAGGGGGCTCTGAAGCTTTCTTT.

This clonotype was seen only a few times. The chain couples TRBV9 to TRBJ2-5; 9 bases map to TRBD2. Germline CDR1 and CDR2: SGDLS and YYNGEE. The CDR3 is 13 residues long. J gave up 4 bases and V 4 bases, and 2 bases lay outside the gene matches. The CDR3 region is CASSSSGVETQYF. The CDR3 DNA reads as TGTGCCAGCAGCTCTAGCGGGGTAGAGACCCAGTACTTC.

Turning to this clonotype: This may come from a read error, since a much larger clone is one base off. The gene calls are TRBV7-3 and TRBJ2-5; D may be TRBD1 or TRBD2 (5 bases each). The CDR3 has 15 residues. V shed 5 bases and J shed 1 base, with 14 bases lying between them. Germline assignment: CDR1 SGHTA and CDR2 FQGTGA. The CDR3 region has the DNA TGTGCCAGCAGCGCCACCGGGACGATCCAAGAGACCCAGTACTTC. This encodes CASSATGTIQETQYF.

This clonotype appeared many times. The rearrangement uses TRBV29-1 and TRBJ2-7; tentative D call: TRBD1 (6 bases). The CDR3 contains 14 residues. Germline V gene lookup returns CDR1 SQVTM and CDR2 ANQGSEA. V lost 7 bases, J lost 0 bases, and 16 bases lay in between. The CDR3 sequence: CSALTTGFSYEQYF. The CDR3 DNA is TGCAGCGCTTTGACGACAGGTTTCTCCTACGAGCAGTACTTC.

Only a few counts were recorded for this clonotype. The CDR3 DNA reads as TGTGCCAGCAGCTTAGGGCTAATTGGAAACACCATATATTTT. The encoded protein is CASSLGLIGNTIYF. The V gene is TRBV5-6, the J gene TRBJ1-3; D remains unclear. Germline CDR1 reads SGHDT; CDR2 reads YYEEEE. The V end lost 2 bases, the J end lost 3 bases, and 9 bases lay between the germline ends. The CDR3 has 14 amino acids.